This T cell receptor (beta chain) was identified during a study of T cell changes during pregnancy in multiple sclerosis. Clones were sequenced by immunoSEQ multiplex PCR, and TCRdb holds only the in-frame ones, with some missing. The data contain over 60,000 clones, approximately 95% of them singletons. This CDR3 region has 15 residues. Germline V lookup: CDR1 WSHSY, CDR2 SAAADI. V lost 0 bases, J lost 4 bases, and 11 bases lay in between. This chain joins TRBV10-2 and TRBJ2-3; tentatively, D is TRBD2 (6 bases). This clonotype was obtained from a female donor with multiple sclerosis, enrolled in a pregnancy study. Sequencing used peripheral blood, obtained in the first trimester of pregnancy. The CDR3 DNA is TGCGCCAGCAGTGAGTCCGGCGGGACTGCAGATACGCAGTATTTT. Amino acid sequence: CASSESGGTADTQYF.